This T cell receptor (beta chain) was recovered during a study of T cells after yellow fever vaccination (dated by TCRdb to between 2018 and 2021). Regarding the study in general: The SMART-Seq v4 Ultra Low Input RNA kit was used to prepare libraries from fractions with low cell numbers. To follow T-cell clones before and after both primary and booster YFV17D yellow fever vaccination, bulk TCR alpha and beta repertoires underwent longitudinal sequencing. Two healthy male donors made up the cohort, one aged 18 to 30 years and the other aged 30 to 39 years. Blood was collected at multiple timepoints before and after primary and secondary immunization, and bulk PBMC replicates and cell subsets were isolated.

The investigation overall reported the following: Compared with the primary T-cell response, the secondary T-cell response was weaker but faster, peaking on day 5 rather than day 15. Most clones expanded after primary vaccination (approximately 96% of CD4 and roughly 91% of CD8) were re-detected after the booster, suggesting that broad memory maintenance occurred. A small fraction of clonotypes showed up in both the CD4 and CD8 compartments, probably as a result of convergent recombination. Because only two donors were included in the study, the extent to which the findings can be generalized is limited. Computational filtering was needed because FACS-sorted repertoires could contain abundant contaminating clonotypes from the bulk population.

Details on this clonotype: The antigen it recognizes is unknown. Per-nucleotide qualities are absent, and no much larger clonotype sits a single base away.

Measured from the cysteine to the phenylalanine, the CDR3 is 13 residues long. Only the CDR3 DNA is retained, 39 bases long and in frame from the first base. CDR1 and CDR2, looked up from the germline V gene, are MNHEY and SVGAGI. V is cut back by 5 bases and J by 2 bases, with 3 bases in the junction unmatched. According to the study, the label for this sample's treatment or condition signals: live attenuated yellow fever vaccine strain. Two biological replicates of bulk PBMCs were collected at each blood-draw timepoint. PBMCs were isolated from peripheral blood using a standard Ficoll-Paque protocol. TriZol was used to extract RNA from bulk PBMCs, from CD4 and CD8 fractions, and from dextramer-positive and dextramer-negative fractions. The sequencing machine was an Illumina NovaSeq 6000. TCR cDNA was made using 5'RACE template switching, a step that added a universal primer site and unique molecular identifiers. Priming of cDNA synthesis was performed from both the TCR alpha and TCR beta constant segments. Libraries were amplified in two PCR steps, with sample barcodes and sequencing adapters added in the second step. Sequencing of libraries was performed on Illumina HiSeq 2500 (2x100 bp) or NovaSeq (2x150 bp). In the authors' own workflow: Demultiplexing of reads and collapsing into UMI consensus sequences were performed with MIGEC, and V(D)J alignment was carried out with MiXCR. Clonotypes responding to the vaccine were identified with edgeR on replicate PBMC samples, with the criteria of FDR below 0.01 and a log2 fold change above 5 up to day 15. Each bulk clonotype was labeled CD4 or CD8 based on which sequenced repertoire, CD4 or CD8, contained the clonotype at higher abundance. TCRdb reanalyzed the raw reads on its own, using fastp at Q25 for trimming and MiXCR for clone calling, and kept in-frame beta chains. Entries that share a CDR3 protein sequence are merged under the most common genes and DNA. The V and J calls and clone size come from TCRdb's table, not from the authors' own analysis. Across this sample there are 350,000 to 450,000 distinct CDR3 sequences, with approximately 18% seen only once. Roughly a sixth of the sample rests with the top ten.

Rearrangement joined TRBV6-5 to TRBJ2-7; 7 central bases correspond to TRBD1. The source of this sequence is a man between 18 and 29 years old who received the YFV17D yellow fever vaccine. Sequenced material: PBMCs, taken before the yellow fever booster vaccination. The CDR3 region: CASSDGTAYEQYF. The DNA sequence is given as TGTGCCAGCAGTGACGGGACAGCCTACGAGCAGTACTTC.